This T cell receptor (beta chain) was documented in a study of blood T cell repertoires in COVID-19. Background on the study: Sites in the United States, Italy and Spain provided acute and convalescent COVID-19 samples.

As originally analysed: Reference gene primer amplification gave nucleated cell count estimates. TCRdb keeps only in-frame clones here, not all; method: immunoSEQ multiplex PCR. Clonal size and the V and J genes are those of that table, whereas D and trimming came from the DNA. The repertoire has fewer than 450,000 clones, 90% of them found once; the top ten carry more than 0.55%. This clone appeared once. Trimming removed 0 bases from V and 6 bases from J, with 9 bases in between. This CDR3 has 13 amino acids. Germline assignment: CDR1 SGHRS and CDR2 YFSETQ. Sequenced material: PBMCs or T cells enriched from blood (not recorded which). V and J are TRBV5-1 and TRBJ1-2, with D perhaps TRBD1 (5 bases). This TCR came from a young man who had recovered from COVID-19. This CDR3 is CASSLGTGNGYTF. CDR3 nucleotides: TGCGCCAGCAGCTTGGGAACAGGAAATGGCTACACCTTC.